This paragraph reports one T cell receptor (beta chain). The record originates from a study of blood T cell repertoires in COVID-19. At the level of the study: The study drew acute and convalescent COVID-19 samples from the United States, Italy and Spain.

Original processing methods: Quantification of nucleated cells was approximated via reference gene primer amplification. Repertoires were generated with immunoSEQ multiplex PCR, while TCRdb's copy carries only in-frame clones and drops some. V, J and clone size were drawn from that table, and D and trimming were deduced from the DNA. The sample records 75,000 to 80,000 clones, approximately 89% being singletons. The germline CDR1 and CDR2 sequences are KGHDR and SFDVKD. After removal of 3 bases from V and 5 bases from J, the junction contained 9 bases not matched to a gene. This CDR3 has 17 amino acids.

The sequence was collected from a human donor in a cohort sampled during active COVID-19. The chain has TRBV24-1 and TRBJ2-1; 10 nucleotides match TRBD1. Sequenced material: peripheral blood. The CDR3 is CATSDTTGGYGHNEQFF. The CDR3 DNA reads as TGTGCCACCAGTGATACGACAGGGGGCTATGGTCACAATGAGCAGTTCTTC.